This T cell receptor (beta chain) was sequenced during a study of blood T cell repertoires in COVID-19. Study at large: Sites in the United States, Italy and Spain provided acute and convalescent COVID-19 samples.

In the authors' workflow: Estimates of nucleated cell counts were drawn from the amplification of reference gene primers. Produced via immunoSEQ multiplex PCR; TCRdb's table is partial and in-frame only. V and J calls and clone size are copied from that table; D and trimming were computed from the DNA. Of hundreds of thousands of clones in the sample, roughly 90% are singletons; the top ten hold around 2.9%. The CDR3 consists of 13 residues. Germline V lookup: CDR1 SGHDT, CDR2 YYEEEE. Trimming shortened V by 4 bases and J by 5 bases, and 12 bases separated the two germline ends. Recruits, aged roughly 18 to 95 years, lived in some 25 US areas. Symptom resolution, clearance, or two negative PCRs marked the recovered donors of Cohort 3.

Sequencing input: PBMCs or T cells enriched from blood (not recorded which). This chain joins TRBV5-6 and TRBJ2-5; D perhaps matches TRBD1 (6 bases). This clonotype was sampled from a woman between 50 and 59 years old who had recovered from COVID-19. Here the CDR3 reads CASSQDRSETQYF. CDR3 nucleotide sequence: TGTGCCAGCAGCCAGGACAGAAGCGAGACCCAGTACTTC.